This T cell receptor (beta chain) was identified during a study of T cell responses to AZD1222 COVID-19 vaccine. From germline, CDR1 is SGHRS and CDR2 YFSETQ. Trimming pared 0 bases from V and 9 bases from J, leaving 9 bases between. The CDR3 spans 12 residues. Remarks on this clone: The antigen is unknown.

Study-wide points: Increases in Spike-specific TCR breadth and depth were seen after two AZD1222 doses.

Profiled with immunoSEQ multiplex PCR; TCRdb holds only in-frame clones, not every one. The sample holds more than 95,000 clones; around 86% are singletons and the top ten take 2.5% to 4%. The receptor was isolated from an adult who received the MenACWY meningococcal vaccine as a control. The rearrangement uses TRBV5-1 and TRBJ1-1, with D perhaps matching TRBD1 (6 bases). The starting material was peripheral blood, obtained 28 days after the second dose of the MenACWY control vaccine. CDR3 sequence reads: CASSLVGDKAFF. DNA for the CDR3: TGCGCCAGCAGCTTGGTAGGGGACAAAGCTTTCTTT.